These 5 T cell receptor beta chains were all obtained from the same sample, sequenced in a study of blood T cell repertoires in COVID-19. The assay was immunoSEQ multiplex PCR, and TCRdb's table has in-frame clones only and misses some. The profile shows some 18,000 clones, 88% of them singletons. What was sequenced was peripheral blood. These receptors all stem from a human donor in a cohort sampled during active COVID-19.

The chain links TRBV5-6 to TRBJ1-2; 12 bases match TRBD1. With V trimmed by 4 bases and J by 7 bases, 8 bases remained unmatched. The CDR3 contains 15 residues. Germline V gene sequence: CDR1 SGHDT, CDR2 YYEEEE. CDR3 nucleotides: TGTGCCAGCAGCCGTCCCGGGACAGGGGGCGCTGGCTACACCTTC. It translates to CASSRPGTGGAGYTF.

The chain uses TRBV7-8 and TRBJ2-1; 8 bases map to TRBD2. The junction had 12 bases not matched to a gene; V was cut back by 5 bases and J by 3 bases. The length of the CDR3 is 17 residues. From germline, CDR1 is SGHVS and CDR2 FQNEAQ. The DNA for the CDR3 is TGTGCCAGCAGCCCCATCGGACTAGCACTTCTCTACAATGAGCAGTTCTTC. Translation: CASSPIGLALLYNEQFF. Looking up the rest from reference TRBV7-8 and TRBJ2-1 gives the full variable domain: GAGVSQSPRYKVAKRGQDVALRCDPISGHVSLFWYQQALGQGPEFLTYFQNEAQLDKSGLPSDRFFAERPEGSVSTLKIQRTQQEDSAVYLCASSPIGLALLYNEQFFGPGTRLTVL.

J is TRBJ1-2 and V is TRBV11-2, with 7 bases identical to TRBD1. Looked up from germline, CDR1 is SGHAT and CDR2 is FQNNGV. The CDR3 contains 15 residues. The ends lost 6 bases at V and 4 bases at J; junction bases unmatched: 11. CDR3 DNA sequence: TGTGCCAGCAGTCTAACCGCAGGGGGTAGCTATGGCTACACCTTC. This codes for CASSLTAGGSYGYTF.

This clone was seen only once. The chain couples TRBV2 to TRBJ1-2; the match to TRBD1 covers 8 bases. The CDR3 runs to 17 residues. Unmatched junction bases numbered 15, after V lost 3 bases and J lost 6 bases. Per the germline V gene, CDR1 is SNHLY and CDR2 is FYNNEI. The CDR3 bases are TGTGCCAGCAGTGATTGGCAGGGGGCGAACAGCGTTCATGGCTACACCTTC. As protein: CASSDWQGANSVHGYTF.

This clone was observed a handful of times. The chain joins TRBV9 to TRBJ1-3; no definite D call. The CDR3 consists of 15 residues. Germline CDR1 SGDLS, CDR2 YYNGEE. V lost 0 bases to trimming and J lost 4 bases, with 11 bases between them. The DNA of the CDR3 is TGTGCCAGCAGCGTAGGGGGAGTTCGGGGAAACACCATATATTTT. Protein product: CASSVGGVRGNTIYF.